The clone carrying this T cell receptor beta chain was counted a few times. Its target is unknown. The sample belongs to a study of regulatory T cells in long-lasting Graves disease. Notes on the study in general: TRBV28 was favored in persistent disease, as were TRBJ1-2 and TRBJ2-5.

The ends were cut back, 2 bases at V and 2 bases at J, with 17 bases in the middle. Germline-derived CDR1 and CDR2 are SGHAT and FQNNGV. This CDR3 has 17 residues. Combining iRepertoire HTBI primers with Arm-PCR of CDR3 regions, the authors built TCR beta libraries. MiXCR, applied by TCRdb to the multiplex PCR reads, yields one record per CDR3 protein. The table shows 360,000 or so distinct CDR3 sequences, with approximately 16% occurring only once. Time point given: newly diagnosed GD, antithyroid drugs for less than 3 months. The authors made the TCR library using RNA they extracted from PBMCs. These same data were also listed under a study on T cells in Graves' hyperthyroidism and ophthalmopathy. That work adds: Disease duration under 2 months; hyperthyroidism patients were aged 18 to 65.

This clonotype was sampled from a man between 40 and 49 years old with Graves disease. The chain employs TRBV11-2 and TRBJ2-3; D might be TRBD2 (7 bases). This specimen was peripheral blood mononuclear cells (PBMCs), taken at new diagnosis, from a patient treated with antithyroid drugs. In DNA form, the CDR3 reads TGTGCCAGCAGCTTAAGCGTGGCGGGGGCCCTCACAGATACGCAGTATTTT. It codes for CASSLSVAGALTDTQYF.